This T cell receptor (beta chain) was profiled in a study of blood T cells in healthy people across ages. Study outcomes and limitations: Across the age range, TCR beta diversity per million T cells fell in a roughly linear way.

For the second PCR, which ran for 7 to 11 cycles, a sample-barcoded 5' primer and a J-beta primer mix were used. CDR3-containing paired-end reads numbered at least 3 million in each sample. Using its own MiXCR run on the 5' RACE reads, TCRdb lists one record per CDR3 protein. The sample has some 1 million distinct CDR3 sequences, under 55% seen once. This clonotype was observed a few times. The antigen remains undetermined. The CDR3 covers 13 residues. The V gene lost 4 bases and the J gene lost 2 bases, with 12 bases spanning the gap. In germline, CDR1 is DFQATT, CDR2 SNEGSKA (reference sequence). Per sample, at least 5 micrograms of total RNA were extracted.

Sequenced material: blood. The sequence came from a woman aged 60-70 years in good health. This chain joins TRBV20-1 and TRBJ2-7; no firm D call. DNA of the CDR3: TGCAGTGCTACTACGAACAGCCCCTACGAGCAGTACTTC. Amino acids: CSATTNSPYEQYF.